These 19 T cell receptor beta chains share one sample of origin, sequenced in a study of control samples from healthy donors and cancer patients. Libraries were prepared by immunoSEQ multiplex PCR; TCRdb keeps only in-frame clonotypes and omits some of them. The sample consists of 110,000 or so clones, about nine tenths of them appearing once. Sequencing input: blood. The receptors stem from a human donor in good health. The donor label of this sample is uncertain.

The V gene is TRBV5-4, the J gene TRBJ1-1; 7 nucleotides line up with TRBD1. J was trimmed by 3 bases and V by 4 bases; bases with no gene match: 3. The length of the CDR3 is 13 residues. Germline assignment: CDR1 SGHNT and CDR2 YYREEE (reference sequence). This chain's CDR3 is CASSKDRHTEAFF. CDR3 DNA sequence: TGTGCCAGCAGCAAGGACAGGCACACTGAAGCTTTCTTT.

The chain links TRBV9 to TRBJ2-7, with 10 bases aligning to TRBD1. The V gene's germline CDR1 is SGDLS and CDR2 YYNGEE. The V segment lost 4 bases and the J segment 5 bases; nucleotides outside the gene matches: 12. This CDR3 spans 16 amino acids. The CDR3: CASSPFNSGTGDEQYF. CDR3 DNA sequence: TGTGCCAGCAGCCCTTTTAATTCCGGGACAGGGGACGAGCAGTACTTC.

This chain links TRBV7-9 with TRBJ1-2, with D perhaps TRBD1 (6 bases). CDR1 is SEHNR, CDR2 FQNEAQ, per germline (reference sequence). This CDR3 spans 15 amino acids. V lost 4 bases and J 6 bases, leaving 18 bases between the germline ends. CDR3 nucleotide sequence: TGTGCCAGCAGCTCCCCCCGTCCCGGGGGCCATGGCTACACCTTC. Translated, it gives CASSSPRPGGHGYTF.

This chain connects TRBV6-5 to TRBJ1-6; 7 positions agree with TRBD1. The CDR3 totals 14 residues. Germline V lookup: CDR1 MNHEY, CDR2 SVGAGI. J lost 5 bases, V lost 6 bases, and 4 bases had no gene match. The CDR3 DNA is TGTGCCAGCAGGGGGACAGCTAATAATTCACCCCTCCACTTT. Its translation is CASRGTANNSPLHF.

The chain carries TRBV12-3 or TRBV12-4 and TRBJ1-6; D is ambiguous. V was cut by 4 bases and J by 5 bases, with 3 bases left in between. There are 12 residues in the CDR3. In nucleotides, the CDR3 is TGTGCCAGCAGTTACAATAATTCACCCCTCCACTTT. Its protein is CASSYNNSPLHF.

The CDR3 spells CASSFGGGPDEQYF. Written as DNA, the CDR3 is TGTGCCAGCAGCTTCGGGGGGGGGCCGGACGAGCAGTACTTC. The rearrangement links TRBV5-4 to TRBJ2-7; TRBD2 matches 8 bases. The V gene's germline CDR1 is SGHNT and CDR2 YYREEE (reference sequence). The CDR3 extends over 14 amino acids. Trimming at V came to 2 bases and at J to 5 bases, leaving 6 bases not matched to a gene. Variable domain in full (rest from reference TRBV5-4 and TRBJ2-7): ETGVTQSPTHLIKTRGQQVTLRCSSQSGHNTVSWYQQALGQGPQFIFQYYREEENGRGNFPPRFSGLQFPNYSSELNVNALELDDSALYLCASSFGGGPDEQYFGPGTRLTVT.

The rearrangement links TRBV18 to TRBJ1-2; D is undetermined. Trimming removed 6 bases at V and 8 bases at J, with 22 bases between. The CDR3 has 15 amino acids. Germline V gene lookup returns CDR1 KGHSH and CDR2 LQKENI. CDR3 region: CASSPIPAPIEGYTF. The DNA for the CDR3 is TGTGCCAGCTCTCCAATACCAGCCCCTATAGAGGGCTACACCTTC.

This clone has more than one count but fewer than ten. The chain combines TRBV6-6 with TRBJ1-2; TRBD1 aligns across 7 bases. V lost 6 bases, J lost 8 bases, and 3 bases stayed unmatched. Germline lookup yields CDR1 MNHNY and CDR2 SVGAGI (reference sequence). This CDR3 has 11 residues. The CDR3: CASSYRGGYTF. The DNA for the CDR3 is TGTGCCAGCAGCTACAGGGGAGGCTACACCTTC.

V and J are TRBV27 and TRBJ1-2, with D maybe TRBD1 (5 bases). This CDR3 is 15 amino acids long. Germline values: CDR1 MNHEY, CDR2 SMNVEV (reference sequence). Trimming left V 6 bases short and J 8 bases short, with 22 bases between. The CDR3 is CASSLAPQVVTGYTF. The CDR3 nucleotides are TGTGCCAGCAGCCTTGCACCACAGGTCGTAACCGGCTACACCTTC.

The rearrangement links TRBV4-1 to TRBJ2-7; D possibly uses TRBD1 or TRBD2 (6 bases each). The germline V gene has CDR1 MGHRA and CDR2 YSYEKL. The CDR3 totals 19 residues. V lost 1 base to trimming and J lost 4 bases, with 26 bases between them. Here the CDR3 reads CASSQVRTGETGREYEQYF. The CDR3 DNA reads TGCGCCAGCAGCCAAGTGCGTACCGGTGAAACAGGGCGGGAATACGAGCAGTACTTC.

This chain connects TRBV18 to TRBJ2-1; 10 positions match TRBD2. Germline CDR1 reads KGHSH; CDR2 reads LQKENI. V shed 5 bases and J 7 bases; nucleotides not matched to a gene: 5. The CDR3 covers 14 residues. The CDR3 bases are TGTGCCAGCTCAACAAGCGGGGGGGGAAATGAGCAGTTCTTC. Its protein product is CASSTSGGGNEQFF.

The genes are TRBV5-4 and TRBJ2-5; 11 bases agree with TRBD2. The CDR3 spans 15 residues. The trim removed 0 bases at V and 5 bases at J, leaving 3 bases unmatched. Germline-derived CDR1 and CDR2 are SGHNT and YYREEE (reference sequence). This CDR3 reads CASSLVAGGRETQYF. In nucleotides, the CDR3 is TGTGCCAGCAGCTTGGTAGCGGGGGGGCGGGAGACCCAGTACTTC.

V gene TRBV24-1 combines with J gene TRBJ2-1; no clear D gene. There are 9 residues in the CDR3. Germline assignment: CDR1 KGHDR and CDR2 SFDVKD. Between the trimmed V and J ends, which lost 10 bases and 9 bases, there was a span of 6 bases. This chain's CDR3 is CATRFEQFF. CDR3 nucleotide sequence: TGTGCCACGCGCTTTGAGCAGTTCTTC.

This clone was seen once. The chain employs TRBV19 and TRBJ1-4, with TRBD1 identical over 9 bases. Looked up from germline, CDR1 is LNHDA and CDR2 is SQIVND (reference sequence). V dropped 5 bases and J dropped 10; count of bases not matched to a gene: 2. The CDR3 is 12 residues long. CDR3 sequence (DNA): TGTGCCAGTAGTCAGGACAGGGGAAAACTGTTTTTT. Its protein is CASSQDRGKLFF.

This clone was counted a single time. The CDR3 region is CASSPRTGGNSPLHF. DNA for the CDR3: TGTGCCAGCAGCCCCCGGACAGGGGGGAATTCACCCCTCCACTTT. This rearrangement joins TRBV11-2 to TRBJ1-6, with 10 bases matching TRBD1. Trimming at V came to 5 bases and at J to 7 bases, leaving 5 bases not matched to a gene. The CDR3 sequence is 15 residues long. The germline V gene has CDR1 SGHAT and CDR2 FQNNGV. The full variable domain, its missing parts supplied by reference TRBV11-2 and TRBJ1-6, is EAGVAQSPRYKIIEKRQSVAFWCNPISGHATLYWYQQILGQGPKLLIQFQNNGVVDDSQLPKDRFSAERLKGVDSTLKIQPAKLEDSAVYLCASSPRTGGNSPLHFGNGTRLTVT.

In this sample, this clone turned up once. The chain carries TRBV5-1 and TRBJ1-4; maybe TRBD1 (5 bases). The CDR3 totals 14 residues. CDR1 SGHRS and CDR2 YFSETQ come from the germline V gene. Deletions cut 0 bases from V and 6 bases from J, with 9 bases between. Here the CDR3 reads CASSLGQIDEKLFF. CDR3 sequence (DNA): TGCGCCAGCAGCTTGGGACAGATAGATGAAAAACTGTTTTTT.

The CDR3 nucleotides are TGTGCCAGCAGCTTTGGAGGGGCGGGGGGCGAACTGTTTTTT. Translation gives CASSFGGAGGELFF. This chain joins TRBV7-9 and TRBJ1-4; TRBD1 might be the D (6 bases). Trimming took 3 bases from V and 12 from J, leaving 17 bases between them. Germline lookup yields CDR1 SEHNR and CDR2 FQNEAQ (reference sequence). This CDR3 spans 14 amino acids.

The chain carries TRBV2 and TRBJ1-1; a weak D match, TRBD1 (6 bases). This CDR3 is 10 amino acids long. V was trimmed by 8 bases and J by 10 bases, leaving 11 bases between them. Germline V lookup: CDR1 SNHLY, CDR2 FYNNEI. The CDR3 region is CASCQGRAFF. CDR3 DNA: TGTGCCAGCTGCCAGGGGAGAGCTTTCTTT.

V and J are TRBV3-1 (or the pseudogene TRBV3-2) and TRBJ2-3, with 8 positions matching TRBD2. The trim removed 1 base at V and 3 bases at J, leaving 6 bases unmatched. CDR3 size: 16 residues. The germline gives CDR1 LGHDT, CDR2 YNNKEL (reference sequence). The CDR3 bases are TGTGCCAGCAGCCAAGTACTCGGGGGGGGAACAGATACGCAGTATTTT. Residues: CASSQVLGGGTDTQYF.